Presented here are 23 T cell receptor beta chains from one specimen sequenced in a study of T cell responses to AZD1222 COVID-19 vaccine. Using immunoSEQ multiplex PCR, the repertoire was profiled, and TCRdb retains in-frame clones only, with some absent. This sample has about 110,000 clones, with roughly 87% found just once. The sequences come from peripheral blood, collected on day 0 of AZD1222 vaccination. Every receptor here comes from an adult in good health.

V usage is TRBV19 and J usage is TRBJ2-2, with unresolved D. CDR3 size: 14 residues. With 5 bases removed from V and 2 bases from J, the gap between germline ends came to 9 bases. CDR1 and CDR2 (germline): LNHDA, SQIVND (reference sequence). The CDR3 sequence is CASSWGINTGELFF. The CDR3 nucleotides are TGTGCCAGTAGTTGGGGAATTAACACCGGGGAGCTGTTTTTT.

The count of this clone is one. The chain links TRBV7-9 to TRBJ2-7; 8 bases fit TRBD1. Trimming cost V 4 bases and J 9 bases; bases outside gene matches: 14. Germline V gene data show CDR1 as SEHNR and CDR2 as FQNEAQ (reference sequence). The CDR3 is 15 amino acids. CDR3 nucleotides: TGTGCCAGCAGCTCGGGACAGGTCAGGGGTCGTGCGCAGTACTTC. Amino acids: CASSSGQVRGRAQYF.

The chain combines TRBV10-3 with TRBJ1-6; possibly TRBD1 for D (5 bases). The germline gives CDR1 ENHRY, CDR2 SYGVKD. Trimming cost V 6 bases and J 9 bases, with 9 bases left between them. The CDR3 extends over 12 amino acids. The CDR3 DNA reads as TGTGCCATCAGGACCGACAGTTCACCCCTCCACTTT. Encoded protein: CAIRTDSSPLHF.

V usage is TRBV29-1 and J usage is TRBJ1-2, with TRBD1 identical over 7 bases. Trimming at V came to 4 bases and at J to 8 bases, leaving 4 bases not matched to a gene. Per germline, CDR1 SQVTM and CDR2 ANQGSEA. The CDR3 loop spans 11 amino acids. The CDR3 is CSVVGGGGYTF. In DNA form, the CDR3 reads TGCAGCGTTGTAGGAGGGGGCGGCTACACCTTC.

The chain links TRBV28 to TRBJ2-5; weak D call: TRBD2 (5 bases). V lost 10 bases to trimming and J lost 3 bases, with 30 bases between them. Germline CDR1 and CDR2: MDHEN and SYDVKM. CDR3 length: 18 residues. The CDR3 is CATLPLADFPPLEETQYF. The CDR3 nucleotides are TGTGCCACCCTCCCCCTAGCAGACTTCCCCCCCCTTGAAGAGACCCAGTACTTC.

V is TRBV5-8 and J is TRBJ1-1; the D gene is possibly TRBD1 (5 bases). The CDR3 consists of 13 residues. Germline V gene sequence: CDR1 SGHTS, CDR2 YDEGEE. The germline V and J ends were trimmed by 1 base and 8 bases, with 12 bases remaining between them. CDR3 amino acids: CASSLRRGIEAFF. CDR3 sequence (DNA): TGTGCCAGCAGCTTGCGTAGGGGCATAGAAGCTTTCTTT. The whole variable domain, remainder taken from reference TRBV5-8 and TRBJ1-1, is EAGVTQSPTHLIKTRGQQATLRCSPISGHTSVYWYQQALGLGLQFLLWYDEGEERNRGNFPPRFSGRQFPNYSSELNVNALELEDSALYLCASSLRRGIEAFFGQGTRLTVV.

This rearrangement joins TRBV7-8 to TRBJ1-1; D perhaps matches TRBD1 (5 bases). The CDR3 is 13 residues long. V was cut by 4 bases and J by 5 bases, with 11 bases left in between. Per the germline V gene, CDR1 is SGHVS and CDR2 is FQNEAQ. CDR3 protein: CASSYGASTEAFF. The CDR3 DNA is TGTGCCAGCAGCTACGGGGCGAGTACTGAAGCTTTCTTT.

The chain couples TRBV7-2 to TRBJ1-1, with D perhaps TRBD1 (5 bases). Germline V gives CDR1 SGHTA, CDR2 FQGNSA. V was shortened by 4 bases and J by 5 bases, with 11 bases between the two germline ends. This CDR3 has 13 amino acids. CDR3 sequence reads: CASSSPGGTEAFF. CDR3 in DNA: TGTGCCAGCAGCTCCCCGGGGGGGACTGAAGCTTTCTTT.

This CDR3 reads CASSQALRDTDTQYF. The CDR3 bases are TGCGCCAGCAGCCAAGCTTTAAGGGACACAGATACGCAGTATTTT. V and J are TRBV4-1 and TRBJ2-3; D remains ambiguous. The CDR3 covers 15 residues. The germline gives CDR1 MGHRA, CDR2 YSYEKL. V was cut by 1 base and J by 2 bases, with 10 bases left in between.

V usage is TRBV10-2 and J usage is TRBJ2-3; D possibly corresponds to TRBD2 (5 bases). Trimming took off 3 bases at V and 3 bases at J, with 16 bases between the two ends. Germline CDR1 reads WSHSY; CDR2 reads SAAADI. The CDR3 runs to 16 residues. The CDR3: CASSDGRVGRTDTQYF. The CDR3 nucleotides are TGCGCCAGCAGTGATGGGAGAGTAGGCAGAACAGATACGCAGTATTTT.

This clone was found once. The chain has TRBV6-2 or TRBV6-3 and TRBJ1-1; unclear D gene. The CDR3 is made up of 12 amino acids. Trimming stripped 6 bases from V and 1 base from J, with 6 bases between. Germline V CDR1 and CDR2: MNHEY, SVGEGT. The CDR3 spells CASSPSNTEAFF. CDR3 nucleotide sequence: TGTGCCAGCAGCCCCTCGAACACTGAAGCTTTCTTT.

This clone is a singleton in its sample. The chain recombines TRBV7-9 with TRBJ1-1; 9 bases match TRBD1. Germline-derived CDR1 and CDR2 are SEHNR and FQNEAQ (reference sequence). CDR3 length equals 16 residues. The CDR3 DNA follows: TGTGTCGTTTTACAGGGGGCAGGGGATCAGGACACTGAAGCTTTCTTT. Protein product: CVVLQGAGDQDTEAFF.

The rearrangement joins TRBV4-2 to TRBJ1-2; D may be TRBD1 (5 bases). The CDR3 sequence is 15 residues long. The V end lost 4 bases, the J end lost 3 bases, and 15 bases lay between the germline ends. The V gene's germline CDR1 is LGHNA and CDR2 YNFKEQ. The CDR3 sequence: CASSRTPGTDYGYTF. The CDR3 region has the DNA TGTGCCAGCAGCCGGACTCCCGGGACCGACTATGGCTACACCTTC.

The J gene is TRBJ2-3, the V gene TRBV7-2; 7 bases match TRBD1. The junction had 9 bases not matched to a gene; V was cut back by 4 bases and J by 2 bases. CDR3 size: 16 residues. Germline V gene lookup returns CDR1 SGHTA and CDR2 FQGNSA. The CDR3, as DNA: TGTGCCAGCAGCTCGACTTGGGACAGACCCACAGATACGCAGTATTTT. It is translated as CASSSTWDRPTDTQYF. The complete variable domain, with remaining parts taken from reference TRBV7-2 and TRBJ2-3, reads GAGVSQSPSNKVTEKGKDVELRCDPISGHTALYWYRQSLGQGLEFLIYFQGNSAPDKSGLPSDRFSAERTGGSVSTLTIQRTQQEDSAVYLCASSSTWDRPTDTQYFGPGTRLTVL.

The V and J genes are TRBV5-1 and TRBJ1-1; TRBD1 matches at 7 bases. V lost 4 bases, J lost 3 bases, and 9 bases stayed unmatched. The CDR3 contains 15 residues. Germline CDR1 SGHRS, CDR2 YFSETQ. The CDR3 is CASSRLTGVDTEAFF. The CDR3 DNA sequence: TGCGCCAGCAGCCGCCTAACAGGGGTTGACACTGAAGCTTTCTTT.

The chain recombines TRBV28 with TRBJ2-1, with D possibly called TRBD1 or TRBD2 (5 bases each). V lost 5 bases and J lost 8, with 22 bases in between. This CDR3 is built from 16 residues. Germline CDR1 reads MDHEN; CDR2 reads SYDVKM. The CDR3 DNA reads as TGTGCCAGCAGTCCCGTAGGTCCGGGATGGGGCCATGAGCAGTTCTTC. Translation gives CASSPVGPGWGHEQFF.

A note on this clone: One end of the junction varies from germline; a read error may be responsible. The rearrangement joins TRBV5-1 to TRBJ2-7; TRBD1 matches at 8 bases. CDR3 length: 13 amino acids. The germline CDR1 and CDR2 sequences are SGHRS and YFSETQ. DNA for the CDR3: TGCGCCAGCAGCTTGAATTTGGTGGGACAGGCAGCCTTC. Translation gives CASSLNLVGQAAF.

The rearrangement uses TRBV27 and TRBJ2-6, with TRBD2 matching over 7 bases. The germline V gene has CDR1 MNHEY and CDR2 SMNVEV (reference sequence). V shed 7 bases and J 2 bases; nucleotides not matched to a gene: 14. This CDR3 has 18 residues. DNA for the CDR3: TGTGCCAGCAAGTCTCTAGGGGCGGGAGTAGCTGGGGCCAACGTCCTGACTTTC. As protein: CASKSLGAGVAGANVLTF.

This chain connects TRBV10-2 to TRBJ2-4; 15 bases line up with TRBD2. Germline V CDR1 and CDR2: WSHSY, SAAADI. The CDR3 covers 18 residues. After removal of 6 bases from V and 0 bases from J, the junction contained 6 bases not matched to a gene. CDR3 bases: TGCGCCAGCAGCGGACTAGCGGGAGGGATCCTAGCCAAAAACATTCAGTACTTC. This gives the protein CASSGLAGGILAKNIQYF.

The chain has TRBV5-4 and TRBJ2-3; the match to TRBD2 covers 8 bases. J lost 8 bases, V lost 4 bases, and 9 bases had no gene match. The CDR3 extends over 14 amino acids. Per the germline V gene, CDR1 is SGHNT and CDR2 is YYREEE (reference sequence). CDR3 protein: CASSAPTSVSTQYF. In DNA form, the CDR3 reads TGTGCCAGCAGCGCCCCGACTAGCGTGTCTACGCAGTATTTT.

The chain uses TRBV5-1 and TRBJ2-2, with D perhaps being TRBD1 or TRBD2 (6 bases each). CDR1 and CDR2 from the germline V gene are SGHRS and YFSETQ. The CDR3 totals 17 residues. With 4 bases removed from V and 0 bases from J, the gap between germline ends came to 16 bases. The CDR3 bases are TGCGCCAGCAGCCGTAGGGGGGACCTCCCGAACACCGGGGAGCTGTTTTTT. Protein: CASSRRGDLPNTGELFF.

This clone was picked up a small number of times. The chain joins TRBV5-4 to TRBJ1-4; D remains ambiguous. This CDR3 has 13 amino acids. Trimming stripped 4 bases from V and 0 bases from J, with 4 bases between. Germline CDR1 and CDR2: SGHNT and YYREEE (reference sequence). The CDR3 loop is CASSSATNEKLFF. The DNA of the CDR3 is TGTGCCAGCAGCAGTGCAACTAATGAAAAACTGTTTTTT.

The chain recombines TRBV27 with TRBJ2-7; 12 bases are a match to TRBD2. Germline assignment: CDR1 MNHEY and CDR2 SMNVEV (reference sequence). Trimming cost V 6 bases and J 5 bases; bases outside gene matches: 8. CDR3 length: 15 residues. In DNA, the CDR3 is TGTGCCAGCAGACCTAGCGGGAGGGCCACCCACGAGCAGTACTTC. It yields the protein CASRPSGRATHEQYF.